This T cell receptor (beta chain) is from a study of spatial heterogeneity in lung cancer. The CDR3 runs 12 residues. CDR1 is SGHAT, CDR2 FQNNGV, per germline. V was pared by 4 bases and J by 2 bases, with 4 bases between. This clonotype was counted many times. Its antigen remains unidentified. Time point in this sample: blood at routine non-recurrence follow-up after resection. Sequencing covered unsorted whole RNA taken from tumor, nontumor lung or frozen PBMC. Carried by each TCR cDNA molecule was a unique molecular identifier. TCRdb called the 5' RACE reads again in MiXCR, with one record for every CDR3 protein. The table shows roughly 34,000 distinct CDR3 sequences, with around 6.9% occurring only once. Study conclusions and caveats: Tumor TCRs that were ubiquitous and expanded showed up in blood more at resection than follow-up.

Source: PBMCs, taken at follow-up. This sequence originates from a male donor with early-stage non-small cell lung cancer. The chain couples TRBV11-2 to TRBJ2-3, with D unresolved. CDR3 bases: TGTGCCAGCAGCTATTCCACAGATACGCAGTATTTT. Protein product: CASSYSTDTQYF.